These 11 T cell receptor beta chains were sequenced from one sample in a study of T cell clones after liver transplantation. Method: immunoSEQ multiplex PCR; TCRdb's copy keeps in-frame clones and lacks some. The sample contains around 76,000 clones, 80% of which appear only once. Sequenced material: CD4+ T cells from blood, taken 12 months after liver transplant. All receptors come from a human patient who received a liver transplant. The T cells may partly be graft donor cells.

The chain is built from TRBV6-5 and TRBJ1-2, with 8 bases lining up with TRBD1. Losses at the gene ends were 3 bases for V and 8 bases for J; bases not matched to a gene: 5. The CDR3 consists of 13 residues. Germline V gene sequence: CDR1 MNHEY, CDR2 SVGAGI. The CDR3 nucleotides read TGTGCCAGCAGTTATGGCAGGGGGCACGGCTACACCTTC. Its translation: CASSYGRGHGYTF.

The V call is TRBV5-1, the J call TRBJ2-6, with 7 bases matching TRBD1. Germline-derived CDR1 and CDR2 are SGHRS and YFSETQ. This CDR3 is 17 amino acids long. After removal of 2 bases from V and 2 bases from J, the junction contained 7 bases not matched to a gene. CDR3 nucleotide sequence: TGCGCCAGCAGCTTTTACAGGGGAACCCCTGGGGCCAACGTCCTGACTTTC. Protein sequence: CASSFYRGTPGANVLTF.

This chain uses TRBV11-2 with TRBJ1-5; D ambiguous. This CDR3 has 13 residues. V shed 4 bases and J shed 3 bases, with 7 bases lying between them. Germline assignment: CDR1 SGHAT and CDR2 FQNNGV. CDR3 bases: TGTGCCAGCAGCTACGGGCACAATCAGCCCCAGCATTTT. As protein: CASSYGHNQPQHF.

The chain couples TRBV28 to TRBJ2-7; 10 bases line up with TRBD1. The J segment lost 4 bases and the V segment lost 4 bases, leaving 7 bases of the junction unmatched. Per germline, CDR1 MDHEN and CDR2 SYDVKM. The length of the CDR3 is 15 residues. In DNA form, the CDR3 reads TGTGCCAGCAGTTCGGCCGGGACAGGGGATTACGAGCAGTACTTC. This encodes CASSSAGTGDYEQYF.

The genes are TRBV5-6 and TRBJ1-5; tentative D call: TRBD1 (6 bases). The germline CDR1 and CDR2 sequences are SGHDT and YYEEEE. This CDR3 spans 14 amino acids. Trimming removed 2 bases at V and 4 bases at J, with 10 bases between. CDR3 DNA sequence: TGTGCCAGCAGCTTTAGGACAGATAATCAGCCCCAGCATTTT. Its translation is CASSFRTDNQPQHF.

This clone came up a few times. This chain links TRBV5-4 with TRBJ2-7; possible D gene TRBD2, 5 bases. This CDR3 region has 12 residues. V was pared by 2 bases and J by 6 bases, with 9 bases between. Germline V lookup: CDR1 SGHNT, CDR2 YYREEE (reference sequence). The CDR3 DNA reads as TGTGCCAGCAGCTTATCTAGCTCCGAGCAGTACTTC. It encodes CASSLSSSEQYF.

V is TRBV29-1 and J is TRBJ2-4; 8 nucleotides match TRBD2. The CDR3 sequence is 15 residues long. J lost 6 bases, V lost 1 base, and 8 bases had no gene match. Germline V lookup: CDR1 SQVTM, CDR2 ANQGSEA. CDR3 amino acids: CSVEGSGREGNIQYF. The CDR3 DNA follows: TGCAGCGTTGAAGGGAGCGGGAGAGAAGGAAACATTCAGTACTTC.

The genes are TRBV6-1 and TRBJ1-4, with a possible D match to TRBD1 (6 bases). Germline loops: CDR1 MNHNS, CDR2 SASEGT. The ends were cut back, 9 bases at V and 8 bases at J, with 13 bases in the middle. There are 12 residues in the CDR3. The CDR3 region has the DNA TGTGCCAGTAGGGGGTCGGGCGAAAAACTGTTTTTT. It translates to CASRGSGEKLFF.

J is TRBJ2-3 and V is TRBV7-9; D ambiguous. With 7 bases removed from V and 6 bases from J, the gap between germline ends came to 8 bases. Germline loops: CDR1 SEHNR, CDR2 FQNEAQ (reference sequence). This CDR3 is 11 amino acids long. The CDR3 spells CASTLMDTQYF. The CDR3 DNA follows: TGTGCCAGCACCCTTATGGATACGCAGTATTTT.

In the case of this clone: One end of the junction fails to match germline, which may point to a read error. V and J are TRBV7-3 and TRBJ1-1; D gene uncertain. CDR3 length equals 13 residues. Germline lookup yields CDR1 SGHTA and CDR2 FQGTGA. The CDR3 DNA reads TGTGCCAGCAGTTTAACGGGGTACACTGAAGCTTTCTTT. Amino acids: CASSLTGYTEAFF. Together with reference TRBV7-3 and TRBJ1-1, the CDR3 gives the full variable domain: GAGVSQTPSNKVTEKGKYVELRCDPISGHTALYWYRQSLGQGPEFLIYFQGTGAADDSGLPNDRFFAVRPEGSVSTLKIQRTERGDSAVYLCASSLTGYTEAFFGQGTRLTVV.

In its sample, this clone was seen a few times. The chain carries TRBV10-2 and TRBJ2-5, with 9 bases identical to TRBD1. V gave up 1 base and J gave up 10 bases; unmatched junction bases: 7. The germline V gene has CDR1 WSHSY and CDR2 SAAADI. The length of the CDR3 is 14 residues. CDR3 sequence (DNA): TGCGCCAGCAGTGAGTTAGGACAGGGGACTATCCAGTACTTC. The encoded protein is CASSELGQGTIQYF.